The 17 T cell receptor gamma chains reported below all come from one sample, sequenced in a study of Vδ1+ human thymocytes. Findings of the study overall: Thymic TRG and TRD repertoires appeared highly polyclonal.

Sequences come from RNA converted to cDNA by reverse transcription. CDR3 amplicons came from multiplex PCR with pooled V-gene forward and constant-region reverse primers. TCRdb processed the multiplex PCR reads again with the CATT caller. The table lists tens of thousands of gamma-chain clones, around 20% of them singletons. Their recognized antigens are unknown. Specimen: Vdelta1+ gamma-delta thymocytes from the thymus. Subset reported: FACS-sorted CD3+ TCRalphabeta- TCRVdelta1+ TCRVdelta2- thymocytes. The receptors were sampled from a girl less than two years old who had congenital heart surgery.

J is TRGJP2 and V is TRGV3. The J segment lost 0 bases and the V segment lost 3 bases, leaving 7 bases of the junction unmatched. The germline V gene has CDR1 VTNTFY and CDR2 YDVSTARD (reference sequence). This CDR3 region has 16 residues. DNA for the CDR3: TGTGCCACCTGGGACTATAAGGATAGTAGTGATTGGATCAAGACGTTT. As protein: CATWDYKDSSDWIKTF.

J is TRGJP2 and V is TRGV4. CDR1 is EGSTGY, CDR2 YDSYTSSV, per germline. CDR3 length equals 14 residues. Trimming removed 0 bases from V and 7 bases from J; junction bases left unmatched: 5. The CDR3 here is CATWDGLVDWIKTF. The CDR3 coding sequence is TGTGCCACCTGGGATGGGCTGGTTGATTGGATCAAGACGTTT.

On this clone itself: Other DNA sequences from this sample encode an identical CDR3 as well. The rearrangement uses TRGV4 and TRGJ1 or TRGJ2. The germline gives CDR1 EGSTGY, CDR2 YDSYTSSV. The CDR3 spans 14 residues. V lost 0 bases, J lost 6 bases, and 8 bases stayed unmatched. In DNA form, the CDR3 reads TGTGCCACCTGGGATGGGCCGGTTGTTTATAAGAAACTCTTT. Translating it yields CATWDGPVVYKKLF.

This clone was found a few times. The chain combines TRGV2 with TRGJ1 or TRGJ2. This CDR3 is built from 15 residues. V dropped 0 bases and J dropped 6; count of bases not matched to a gene: 11. Germline CDR1 EGSNGY, CDR2 YDSYNSKV. CDR3 loop: CATWDGPIGCYKKLF. The CDR3 nucleotides are TGTGCCACCTGGGACGGGCCTATCGGTTGTTATAAGAAACTCTTT.

As regards this clone: The sample holds other DNA sequences that translate to the same CDR3. J is TRGJ1 or TRGJ2 and V is TRGV8. The ends lost 5 bases at V and 1 base at J; junction bases unmatched: 5. Germline CDR1 and CDR2: VENAVY and YDSYNSRV. This CDR3 has 13 residues. The CDR3 nucleotides read TGTGCCACCTGGGCACTTAATTATTATAAGAAACTCTTT. Translated, it gives CATWALNYYKKLF.

This clone has a handful of counts. The genes are TRGV2 and TRGJ1 or TRGJ2. The CDR3 totals 11 residues. Trimming at V came to 4 bases and at J to 10 bases, leaving 7 bases not matched to a gene. CDR1 and CDR2 (germline): EGSNGY, YDSYNSKV. CDR3: CATWDIGKKLF. The CDR3 DNA reads TGTGCCACCTGGGATATTGGGAAGAAACTCTTT.

This clone was seen a few times. J is TRGJ1 or TRGJ2 and V is TRGV3. The CDR3 is 11 residues long. V shed 10 bases and J 4 bases; nucleotides not matched to a gene: 7. Germline CDR1 is VTNTFY and CDR2 is YDVSTARD (reference sequence). CDR3 bases: TGTGCCACACTGGGCTATTATAAGAAACTCTTT. Translating it yields CATLGYYKKLF.

This clone showed up just a few times. The genes are TRGV8 and TRGJ1 or TRGJ2. Germline trimming cut 3 bases from V and 7 bases from J; bases unmatched to any gene: 6. Per germline, CDR1 VENAVY and CDR2 YDSYNSRV. This CDR3 spans 12 amino acids. Here the CDR3 reads CATWDARYKKLF. DNA for the CDR3: TGTGCCACCTGGGATGCCCGGTATAAGAAACTCTTT.

A note on this clone: The junction departs from germline at one end; a sequencing error may be responsible. The rearrangement joins TRGV4 to TRGJ1 or TRGJ2. Germline V gives CDR1 EGSTGY, CDR2 YDSYTSSV. This CDR3 region has 14 residues. In nucleotides, the CDR3 is TGCGCCACCTGGGATGGGCTGTCGGATTATAAGAAACTCTTT. It codes for CATWDGLSDYKKLF.

The rearrangement links TRGV2 to TRGJ1 or TRGJ2. Per germline, CDR1 EGSNGY and CDR2 YDSYNSKV. This CDR3 contains 14 residues. V was pared by 0 bases and J by 5 bases, with 7 bases of the junction left unmatched. This chain's CDR3 is CATWDGHCDYKKLF. DNA of the CDR3: TGTGCCACCTGGGACGGGCACTGCGATTATAAGAAACTCTTT.

This clone was found a few times. The rearrangement joins TRGV4 to TRGJ1 or TRGJ2. This CDR3 contains 14 residues. V shed 4 bases and J 7 bases; nucleotides not matched to a gene: 13. Germline lookup yields CDR1 EGSTGY and CDR2 YDSYTSSV. The CDR3 reads CATWENDGGYKKLF. CDR3 sequence (DNA): TGTGCCACCTGGGAGAACGATGGGGGGTATAAGAAACTCTTT.

The chain uses TRGV3 and TRGJ1 or TRGJ2. Per germline, CDR1 VTNTFY and CDR2 YDVSTARD (reference sequence). The trim removed 0 bases at V and 4 bases at J, leaving 3 bases unmatched. The CDR3 runs to 13 residues. CDR3 bases: TGTGCCACCTGGGACAGGATGTATTATAAGAAACTCTTT. Its translation is CATWDRMYYKKLF.

This clone was counted between two and nine times. Other DNA sequences in the sample encode the same CDR3. This chain joins TRGV3 and TRGJ1 or TRGJ2. Germline CDR1 reads VTNTFY; CDR2 reads YDVSTARD (reference sequence). The CDR3 length is 13 residues. V was clipped by 0 bases and J by 7 bases; unmatched bases: 6. The CDR3, as DNA: TGTGCCACCTGGGACAGGCTCGGCTATAAGAAACTCTTT. It encodes CATWDRLGYKKLF.

This clone showed up just a few times. The chain has TRGV2 and TRGJP2. The CDR3 runs to 14 residues. V dropped 2 bases and J dropped 3; count of bases not matched to a gene: 3. CDR1 is EGSNGY, CDR2 YDSYNSKV, per germline. Written as DNA, the CDR3 is TGTGCCACCTGGGACGTGGGTAGTGATTGGATCAAGACGTTT. Its translation: CATWDVGSDWIKTF.

There are a few counts of this clone. The V and J genes are TRGV8 and TRGJ1 or TRGJ2. V gave up 4 bases and J gave up 3 bases; unmatched junction bases: 6. This CDR3 is 13 amino acids long. From germline, CDR1 is VENAVY and CDR2 YDSYNSRV. The chain's CDR3 is CATWEPPYYKKLF. The CDR3, as DNA: TGTGCCACCTGGGAGCCACCTTATTATAAGAAACTCTTT.

This clone was counted a few times. A much larger clonotype is one base distant, so this may be a read error. Other nucleotide sequences from this sample produce the same CDR3. The rearrangement links TRGV8 to TRGJ1 or TRGJ2. Germline assignment: CDR1 VENAVY and CDR2 YDSYNSRV. Trimming at V came to 4 bases and at J to 3 bases, leaving 9 bases not matched to a gene. CDR3 length: 14 amino acids. The CDR3, as DNA: TGTGCCACCTGGGACGGTCCGGGTTATTATAAGAAACTCTTT. Translating it yields CATWDGPGYYKKLF.

In its sample, this clone was seen a few times. This specimen includes other DNA sequences encoding the same CDR3. V and J are TRGV9 and TRGJ1 or TRGJ2. The CDR3 runs to 13 residues. Germline CDR1 reads GITISATS; CDR2 reads ISYDGTV (reference sequence). Unmatched junction bases numbered 5, after V lost 3 bases and J lost 3 bases. CDR3 sequence reads: CALWESTYYKKLF. Here the CDR3 DNA reads TGTGCCTTGTGGGAGTCCACTTATTATAAGAAACTCTTT.